Given below is one T cell receptor beta chain in context. The data are from a study of blood T cell repertoires in COVID-19. Sequencing was performed with immunoSEQ multiplex PCR; in TCRdb, only in-frame clones are kept and a portion is missing. Among 200,000 to 250,000 clones listed, about 80% were seen once. V lost 7 bases and J 0 bases, leaving 10 bases between the germline ends. The CDR3 loop spans 14 amino acids. Germline V gene data show CDR1 as LNHDA and CDR2 as SQIVND (reference sequence). This TCR came from a woman aged 60-75 years with acute or convalescent COVID-19. The sample taken for sequencing was peripheral blood. V usage is TRBV19 and J usage is TRBJ1-5, with D hard to call. In DNA form, the CDR3 reads TGTGCCAGTACGGTGACAAATAGCAATCAGCCCCAGCATTTT. This encodes CASTVTNSNQPQHF.